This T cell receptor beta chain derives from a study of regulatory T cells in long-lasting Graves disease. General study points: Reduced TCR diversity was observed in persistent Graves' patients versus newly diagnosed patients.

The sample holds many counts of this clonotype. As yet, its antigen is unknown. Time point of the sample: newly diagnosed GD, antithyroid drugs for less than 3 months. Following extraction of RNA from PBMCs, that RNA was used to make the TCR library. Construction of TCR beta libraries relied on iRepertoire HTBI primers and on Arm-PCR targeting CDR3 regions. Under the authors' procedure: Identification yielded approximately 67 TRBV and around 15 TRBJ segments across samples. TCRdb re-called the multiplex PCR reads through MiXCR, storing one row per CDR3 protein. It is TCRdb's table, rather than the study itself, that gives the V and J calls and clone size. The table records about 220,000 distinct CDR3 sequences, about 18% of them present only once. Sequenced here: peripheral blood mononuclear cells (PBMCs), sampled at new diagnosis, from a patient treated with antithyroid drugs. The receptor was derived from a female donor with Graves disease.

CDR3: CASSVDSLAGAFSYNEQFF. The CDR3, as DNA: TGTGCCAGCAGCGTAGATAGTCTAGCGGGAGCGTTCTCCTACAATGAGCAGTTCTTC. The rearrangement links TRBV9 to TRBJ2-1; 10 bases line up with TRBD2. CDR3 length: 19 amino acids. Germline loops: CDR1 SGDLS, CDR2 YYNGEE. Trimming took 0 bases from V and 0 from J; bases not matched to a gene: 9. Based on the CDR3 plus reference TRBV9 and TRBJ2-1, the full variable domain is DSGVTQTPKHLITATGQRVTLRCSPRSGDLSVYWYQQSLDQGLQFLIQYYNGEERAKGNILERFSAQQFPDLHSELNLSSLELGDSALYFCASSVDSLAGAFSYNEQFFGPGTRLTVL.